Listed below are T cell receptor beta chains from one sample, sequenced in a study of CD8 T cells in Susac syndrome. Via MiXCR, TCRdb re-called the immunoSEQ multiplex PCR reads, giving one row per CDR3 protein. In the table there are 210,000 or so distinct CDR3 sequences, roughly nine tenths of which are singletons. Sequencing was carried out using CD8+ T cells from PBMCs. Source of these receptors: a human donor with multiple sclerosis. CDR3s include the opening cysteine and the closing phenylalanine or tryptophan. D genes are given only for firm matches. Size is stated for part of the rows, as once, few or many counts, or as a class when the clone is expanded.

>TRBV2|.|15|TRBJ2-7|.
TGTGCCAGCAGTGATCAGGGGCGGATCTCCTACGAGCAGTACTTC
CASSDQGRISYEQYF
>TRBV19|.|14|TRBJ1-1|.
TGTGCCAGTAGTATAGTAGGTTTCGGTCTGGCAGCTTTCTTT
CASSIVGFGLAAFF
>TRBV7-2|.|17|TRBJ1-3|.
TGTGCCAGCACCGACCCCACGGGATCGAAATACGGAAACACCATATATTTT
CASTDPTGSKYGNTIYF
>TRBV6-5|.|18|TRBJ2-7|TRBD2
TGTGCCAGCAGTTATTATGGACTAGCGGGAGGGAGGTCCTACGAGCAGTACTTC
CASSYYGLAGGRSYEQYF
>TRBV10-3|.|16|TRBJ2-7|TRBD2
TGTGCCATCAGTGAGTCGCGACTAGCGGGGACCTACGAGCAGTACTTC
CAISESRLAGTYEQYF
>TRBV30|once|12|TRBJ2-1|.
TGTGCCTGGAGTCCCCTAGGGGATGAGCAGTTCTTC
CAWSPLGDEQFF
>TRBV27|once|14|TRBJ2-5|TRBD1
TGTGCCAGCAGTTGGACAGGGGGCCTCGAGACCCAGTACTTC
CASSWTGGLETQYF
>TRBV4-3|.|19|TRBJ1-1|TRBD1
TGCGCCAGCAGCCAAGACTTCTGGGACAGGGCCCCCCAGAACACTGAAGCTTTCTTT
CASSQDFWDRAPQNTEAFF
>TRBV5-1|.|14|TRBJ2-7|TRBD2
TGCGCCAGCACCTCCGGACTAGCGGGAGAGCAGCAGTACTTC
CASTSGLAGEQQYF
>TRBV11-2|.|14|TRBJ2-1|.
TGTGCCAGCAGCAGAATGACGGGATACAATGAGCAGTTCTTC
CASSRMTGYNEQFF